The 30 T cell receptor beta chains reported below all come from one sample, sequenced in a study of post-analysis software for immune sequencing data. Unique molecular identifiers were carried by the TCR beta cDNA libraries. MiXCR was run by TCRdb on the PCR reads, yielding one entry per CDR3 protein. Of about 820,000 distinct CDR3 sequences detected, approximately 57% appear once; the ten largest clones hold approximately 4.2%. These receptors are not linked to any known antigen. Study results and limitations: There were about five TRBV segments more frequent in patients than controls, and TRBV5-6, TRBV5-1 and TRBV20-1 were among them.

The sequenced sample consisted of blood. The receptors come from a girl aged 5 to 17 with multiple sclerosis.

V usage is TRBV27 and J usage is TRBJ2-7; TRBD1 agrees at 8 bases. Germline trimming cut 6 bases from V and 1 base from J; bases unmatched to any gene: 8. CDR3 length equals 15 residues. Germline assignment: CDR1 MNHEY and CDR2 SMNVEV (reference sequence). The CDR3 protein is CASRTGQGGSYEQYF. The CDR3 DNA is TGTGCCAGCAGAACAGGACAGGGTGGTTCCTACGAGCAGTACTTC.

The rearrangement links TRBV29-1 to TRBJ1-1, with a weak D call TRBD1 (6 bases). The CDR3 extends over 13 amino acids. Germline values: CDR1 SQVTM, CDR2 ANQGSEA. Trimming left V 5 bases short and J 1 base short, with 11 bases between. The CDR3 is CSVLGAPNTEAFF. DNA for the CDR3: TGCAGCGTTCTGGGGGCCCCGAACACTGAAGCTTTCTTT.

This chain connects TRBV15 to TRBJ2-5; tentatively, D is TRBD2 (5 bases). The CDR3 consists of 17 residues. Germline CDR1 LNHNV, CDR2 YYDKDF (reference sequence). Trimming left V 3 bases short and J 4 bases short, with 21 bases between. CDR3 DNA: TGTGCCACCAGCAGGGATACGGTGAGGGCCGAGGGAGAGACCCAGTACTTC. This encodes CATSRDTVRAEGETQYF.

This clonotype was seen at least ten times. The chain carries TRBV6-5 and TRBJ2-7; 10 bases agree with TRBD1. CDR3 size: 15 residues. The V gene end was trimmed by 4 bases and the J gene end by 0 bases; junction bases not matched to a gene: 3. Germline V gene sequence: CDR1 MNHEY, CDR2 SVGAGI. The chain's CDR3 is CASSFRDRGSYEQYF. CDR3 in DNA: TGTGCCAGCAGTTTCCGGGACAGGGGCTCCTACGAGCAGTACTTC.

The CDR3 loop is CSARDPGTSGRGTLETQYF. Written as DNA, the CDR3 is TGCAGTGCTAGAGATCCCGGGACTAGCGGGAGGGGGACCCTAGAGACCCAGTACTTC. The rearrangement joins TRBV20-1 to TRBJ2-5; 16 bases map to TRBD2. The CDR3 loop spans 19 amino acids. Looked up from germline, CDR1 is DFQATT and CDR2 is SNEGSKA (reference sequence). J lost 4 bases, V lost 0 bases, and 11 bases had no gene match.

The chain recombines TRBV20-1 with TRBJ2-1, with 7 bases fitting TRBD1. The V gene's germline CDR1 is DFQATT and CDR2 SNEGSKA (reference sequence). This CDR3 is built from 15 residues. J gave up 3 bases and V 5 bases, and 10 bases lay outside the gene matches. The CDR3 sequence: CSAPGQDKFYNEQFF. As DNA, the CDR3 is TGCAGTGCTCCCGGACAGGACAAGTTCTACAATGAGCAGTTCTTC.

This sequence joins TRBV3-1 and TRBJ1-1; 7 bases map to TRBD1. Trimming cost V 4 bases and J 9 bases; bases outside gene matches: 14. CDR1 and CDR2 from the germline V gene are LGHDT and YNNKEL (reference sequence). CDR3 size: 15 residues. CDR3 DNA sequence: TGTGCCAGCAGCCCCTCTGGAAGAGGGGGCTCTCAAGCTTTCTTT. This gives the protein CASSPSGRGGSQAFF.

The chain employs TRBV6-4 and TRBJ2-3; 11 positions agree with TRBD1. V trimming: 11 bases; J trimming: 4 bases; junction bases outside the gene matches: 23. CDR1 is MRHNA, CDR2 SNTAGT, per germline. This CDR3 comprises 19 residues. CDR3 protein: CAGLVPGQGDWLMADTQYF. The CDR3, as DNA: TGTGCCGGTCTCGTTCCGGGACAGGGGGATTGGCTGATGGCAGATACGCAGTATTTT.

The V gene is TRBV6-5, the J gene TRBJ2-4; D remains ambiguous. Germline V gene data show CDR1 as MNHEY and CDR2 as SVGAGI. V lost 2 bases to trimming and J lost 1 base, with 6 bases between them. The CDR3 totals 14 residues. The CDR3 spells CASSYSIAKNIQYF. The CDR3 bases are TGTGCCAGCAGTTACAGCATCGCCAAAAACATTCAGTACTTC.

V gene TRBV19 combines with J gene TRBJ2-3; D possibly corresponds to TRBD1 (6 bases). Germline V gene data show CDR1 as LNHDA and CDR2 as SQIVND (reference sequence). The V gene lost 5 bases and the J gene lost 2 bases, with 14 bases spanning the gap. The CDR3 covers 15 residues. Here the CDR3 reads CASSLRDTLTDTQYF. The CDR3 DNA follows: TGTGCCAGTAGTCTCCGGGACACCCTCACAGATACGCAGTATTTT.

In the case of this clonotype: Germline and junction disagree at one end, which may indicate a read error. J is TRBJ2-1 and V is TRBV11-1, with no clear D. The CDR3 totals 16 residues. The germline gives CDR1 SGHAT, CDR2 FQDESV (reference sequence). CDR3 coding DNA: TGTGCCAGCAGCCTCCTGGCTGCAAGCTCCCACAATGAGCAGTTCTTC. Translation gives CASSLLAASSHNEQFF.

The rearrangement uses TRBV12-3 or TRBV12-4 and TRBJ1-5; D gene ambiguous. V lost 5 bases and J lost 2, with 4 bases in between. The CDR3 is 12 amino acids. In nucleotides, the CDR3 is TGTGCCAGCAGTCATGGCAATCAGCCCCAGCATTTT. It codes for CASSHGNQPQHF.

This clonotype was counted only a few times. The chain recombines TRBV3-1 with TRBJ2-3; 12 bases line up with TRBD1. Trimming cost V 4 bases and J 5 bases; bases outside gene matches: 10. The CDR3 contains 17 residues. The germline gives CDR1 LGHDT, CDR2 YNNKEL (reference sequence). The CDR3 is CASSPLTGQGAIDTQYF. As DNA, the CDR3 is TGTGCCAGCAGCCCCCTAACGGGACAGGGGGCGATAGATACGCAGTATTTT.

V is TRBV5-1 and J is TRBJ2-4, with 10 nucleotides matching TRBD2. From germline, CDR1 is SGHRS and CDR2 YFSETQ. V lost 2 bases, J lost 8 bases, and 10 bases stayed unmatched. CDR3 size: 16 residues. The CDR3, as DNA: TGCGCCAGCAGCTTACCACTAGCGGGGCCTGGGGACATTCAGTACTTC. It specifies CASSLPLAGPGDIQYF.

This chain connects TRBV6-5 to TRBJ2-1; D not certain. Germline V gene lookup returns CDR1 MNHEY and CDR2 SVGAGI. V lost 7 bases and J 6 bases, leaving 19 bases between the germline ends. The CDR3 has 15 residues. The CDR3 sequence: CASKPLGVRFNEQFF. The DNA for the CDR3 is TGTGCCAGCAAGCCCCTAGGAGTGAGGTTCAATGAGCAGTTCTTC.

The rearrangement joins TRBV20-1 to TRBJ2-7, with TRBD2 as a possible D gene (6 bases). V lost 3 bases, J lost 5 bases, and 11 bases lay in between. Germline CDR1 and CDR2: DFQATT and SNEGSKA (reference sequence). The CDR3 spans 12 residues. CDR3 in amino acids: CSASGRRDEQYF. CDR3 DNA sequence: TGCAGTGCTAGTGGTAGGAGGGACGAGCAGTACTTC.

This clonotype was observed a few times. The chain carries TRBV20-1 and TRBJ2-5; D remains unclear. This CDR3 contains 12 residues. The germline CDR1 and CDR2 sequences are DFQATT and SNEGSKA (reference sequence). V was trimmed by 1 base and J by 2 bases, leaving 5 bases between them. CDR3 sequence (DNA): TGCAGTGCTAGAGGTGATCAAGAGACCCAGTACTTC. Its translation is CSARGDQETQYF.

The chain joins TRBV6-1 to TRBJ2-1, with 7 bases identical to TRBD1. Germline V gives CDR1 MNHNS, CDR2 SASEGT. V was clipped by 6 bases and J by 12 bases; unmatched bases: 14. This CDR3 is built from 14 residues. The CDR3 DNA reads TGTGCCAGCAGCGGACAGGTCCCTCTGGATGGGCAGTTCTTC. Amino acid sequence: CASSGQVPLDGQFF.

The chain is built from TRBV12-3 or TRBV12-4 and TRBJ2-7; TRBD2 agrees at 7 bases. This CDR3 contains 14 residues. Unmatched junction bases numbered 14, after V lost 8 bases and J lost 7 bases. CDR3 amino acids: CASLEAGRALEQYF. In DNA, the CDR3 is TGTGCCAGCTTAGAGGCAGGGAGGGCTTTGGAGCAGTACTTC.

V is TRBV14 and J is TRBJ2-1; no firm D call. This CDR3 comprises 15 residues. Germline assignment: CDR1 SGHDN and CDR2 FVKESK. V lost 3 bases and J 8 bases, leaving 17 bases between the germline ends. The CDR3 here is CASSHLSTGAHEQFF. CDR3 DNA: TGTGCCAGCAGCCACTTATCTACGGGTGCCCATGAGCAGTTCTTC.

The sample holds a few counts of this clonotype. The CDR3 is CSVDPQGPDTQYF. The CDR3 nucleotides read TGCAGCGTTGACCCCCAGGGACCGGATACGCAGTATTTT. The chain couples TRBV29-1 to TRBJ2-3; either TRBD1 or TRBD2 may fit D (5 bases each). CDR1 SQVTM and CDR2 ANQGSEA come from the germline V gene. This CDR3 is built from 13 residues. Trimming cost V 3 bases and J 6 bases, with 13 bases left between them.

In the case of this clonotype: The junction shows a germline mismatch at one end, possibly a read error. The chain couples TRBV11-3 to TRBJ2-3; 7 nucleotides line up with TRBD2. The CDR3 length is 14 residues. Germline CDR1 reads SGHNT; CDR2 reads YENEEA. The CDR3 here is CANSPTAGADTQYF. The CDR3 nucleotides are TGTGCCAACAGCCCCACGGCGGGAGCGGATACGCAGTATTTT.

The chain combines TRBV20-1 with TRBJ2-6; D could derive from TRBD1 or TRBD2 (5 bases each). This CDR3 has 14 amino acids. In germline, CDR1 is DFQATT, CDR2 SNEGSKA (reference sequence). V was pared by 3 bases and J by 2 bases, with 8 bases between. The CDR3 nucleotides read TGCAGTGCTAGTTGGGGACCTGGGGCCAACGTCCTGACTTTC. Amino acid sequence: CSASWGPGANVLTF.

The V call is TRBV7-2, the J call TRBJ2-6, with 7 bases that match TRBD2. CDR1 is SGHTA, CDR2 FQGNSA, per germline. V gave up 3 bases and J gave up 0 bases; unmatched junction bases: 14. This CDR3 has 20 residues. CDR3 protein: CASSFLPGLTGLSGANVLTF. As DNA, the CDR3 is TGTGCCAGCAGCTTTTTACCGGGACTAACGGGACTCTCTGGGGCCAACGTCCTGACTTTC. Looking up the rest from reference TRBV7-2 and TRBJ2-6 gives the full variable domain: GAGVSQSPSNKVTEKGKDVELRCDPISGHTALYWYRQSLGQGLEFLIYFQGNSAPDKSGLPSDRFSAERTGGSVSTLTIQRTQQEDSAVYLCASSFLPGLTGLSGANVLTFGAGSRLTVL.

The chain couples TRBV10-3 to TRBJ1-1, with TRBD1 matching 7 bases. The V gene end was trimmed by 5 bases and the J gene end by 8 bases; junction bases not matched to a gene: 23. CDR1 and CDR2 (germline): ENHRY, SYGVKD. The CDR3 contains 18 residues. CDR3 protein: CAISKVPSAAGGIIEAFF. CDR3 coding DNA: TGTGCCATCAGTAAGGTCCCATCGGCCGCAGGGGGGATAATAGAAGCTTTCTTT.

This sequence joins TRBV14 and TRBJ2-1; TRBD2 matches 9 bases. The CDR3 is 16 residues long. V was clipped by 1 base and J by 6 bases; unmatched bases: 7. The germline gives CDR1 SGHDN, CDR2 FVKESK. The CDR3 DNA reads TGTGCCAGCAGCCAAGGGATAGCGGGGGAACTCAATGAGCAGTTCTTC. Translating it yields CASSQGIAGELNEQFF.

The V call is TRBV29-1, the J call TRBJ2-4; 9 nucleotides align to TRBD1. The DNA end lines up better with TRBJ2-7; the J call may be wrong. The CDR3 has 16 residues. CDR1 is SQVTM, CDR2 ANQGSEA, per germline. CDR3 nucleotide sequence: TGCAGCGTTGAAGCAGTCGGACAGGGGTCGATCTACGAGCAGTACTTC. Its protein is CSVEAVGQGSIYEQYF.

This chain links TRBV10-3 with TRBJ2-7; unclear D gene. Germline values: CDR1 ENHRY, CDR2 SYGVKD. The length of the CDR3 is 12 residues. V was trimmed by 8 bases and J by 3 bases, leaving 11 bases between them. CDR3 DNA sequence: TGTGCCATCGGGCCGGTCCTCTACGAGCAGTACTTC. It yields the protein CAIGPVLYEQYF.

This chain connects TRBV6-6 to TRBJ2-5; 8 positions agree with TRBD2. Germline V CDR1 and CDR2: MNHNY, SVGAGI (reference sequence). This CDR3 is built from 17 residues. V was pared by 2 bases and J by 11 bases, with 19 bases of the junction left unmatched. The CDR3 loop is CASSYPYGGAGYNEQYF. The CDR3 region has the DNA TGTGCCAGCAGTTACCCATACGGGGGGGCTGGTTACAATGAGCAGTACTTC.

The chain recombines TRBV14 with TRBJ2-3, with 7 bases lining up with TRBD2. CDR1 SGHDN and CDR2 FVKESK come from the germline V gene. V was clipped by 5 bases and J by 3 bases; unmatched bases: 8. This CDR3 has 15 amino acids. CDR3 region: CASSTGGLRTDTQYF. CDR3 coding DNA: TGTGCCAGCAGCACCGGGGGGTTGCGGACAGATACGCAGTATTTT.